These 18 T cell receptor beta chains share one sample of origin, sequenced in a study of T-cell reconstitution after alpha-beta-depleted transplantation in children. Preparation of the TCRbeta library involved a method that used unique molecular identifiers. TCRdb re-called the PCR reads through MiXCR, storing one row per CDR3 protein. The data hold 380,000 or so distinct CDR3 sequences, with about 14% observed a single time. The sequencing here drew on PBMCs, taken from the stem cell graft. The receptor set was obtained from a human donor who donated a stem cell graft to a child with Fanconi anemia.

The rearrangement links TRBV2 to TRBJ2-7; the match to TRBD1 covers 7 bases. Trimming took 5 bases from V and 2 from J; bases not matched to a gene: 6. This CDR3 spans 14 amino acids. Germline assignment: CDR1 SNHLY and CDR2 FYNNEI. CDR3 in amino acids: CASSRQGPTYEQYF. The CDR3 DNA sequence: TGTGCCAGCAGTCGACAGGGACCCACCTACGAGCAGTACTTC.

The chain has TRBV5-1 and TRBJ1-4, with D maybe TRBD1 (5 bases). CDR1 and CDR2 from the germline V gene are SGHRS and YFSETQ. The CDR3 loop spans 15 amino acids. V lost 0 bases to trimming and J lost 3 bases, with 9 bases between them. CDR3 in DNA: TGCGCCAGCAGCTTGGAAGGGGTCGCTAATGAAAAACTGTTTTTT. This encodes CASSLEGVANEKLFF.

This clonotype was recorded at least ten times. This sequence joins TRBV29-1 and TRBJ2-5; the D gene is possibly TRBD1 (5 bases). This CDR3 is built from 14 residues. Trimming left V 3 bases short and J 0 bases short, with 11 bases between. The germline gives CDR1 SQVTM, CDR2 ANQGSEA. The CDR3 loop reads CSVEGLGDQETQYF. DNA of the CDR3: TGCAGCGTTGAGGGGCTTGGGGACCAAGAGACCCAGTACTTC.

This clonotype was seen a few times. This chain links TRBV12-3 or TRBV12-4 with TRBJ1-1; 9 nucleotides match TRBD1. The V gene end was trimmed by 5 bases and the J gene end by 10 bases; junction bases not matched to a gene: 14. CDR3 size: 15 residues. In nucleotides, the CDR3 is TGTGCCAGCAGTCCCAATGGACAGGGGAGTTTCGGAGCTTTCTTT. Amino acids: CASSPNGQGSFGAFF.

There are many counts of this clonotype. The genes are TRBV12-3 or TRBV12-4 and TRBJ2-2; D unresolved. V lost 7 bases to trimming and J lost 3 bases, with 15 bases between them. This CDR3 contains 15 residues. DNA of the CDR3: TGTGCCAGCACCCTAGGCGGTATCTACACCGGGGAGCTGTTTTTT. Translated, it gives CASTLGGIYTGELFF.

This chain connects TRBV6-2 or TRBV6-3 to TRBJ1-1; TRBD1 might be the D (6 bases). The V and J ends lost 8 bases and 7 bases respectively, with 11 bases between them. This CDR3 region has 11 residues. Looked up from germline, CDR1 is MNHEY and CDR2 is SVGEGT. CDR3 loop: CASARTVEAFF. CDR3 bases: TGTGCCAGCGCCCGGACAGTTGAAGCTTTCTTT.

This clonotype has more than one count but fewer than ten. This chain connects TRBV2 to TRBJ2-1; 15 nucleotides align to TRBD2. The V gene end was trimmed by 6 bases and the J gene end by 15 bases; junction bases not matched to a gene: 9. Germline values: CDR1 SNHLY, CDR2 FYNNEI. The CDR3 is 14 residues long. CDR3 amino acids: CASRAGTSGGRWFF. Here the CDR3 DNA reads TGTGCCAGCAGAGCCGGGACTAGCGGGGGGAGATGGTTCTTC.

Turning to this clonotype: Without the conserved terminal phenylalanine or tryptophan, this CDR3 likely stems from a read error. The DNA is left out, because the CDR3 cannot be placed on it with certainty; the CDR3 is given as TCRdb lists it. The V and J genes are TRBV12-3 or TRBV12-4 and TRBJ2-3; TRBD2 was called by the table and not checked on the DNA. The CDR3 length is 12 residues, termini included. CDR3 residues: CASSLLAGPPYL.

This clonotype was recorded many times. The chain carries TRBV5-1 and TRBJ2-7; 7 positions match TRBD1. CDR1 and CDR2 (germline): SGHRS, YFSETQ. This CDR3 is 15 amino acids long. V dropped 7 bases and J dropped 2; count of bases not matched to a gene: 12. The CDR3 sequence is CASSPAQGLTYEQYF. CDR3 nucleotides: TGCGCCAGCTCTCCAGCACAGGGGCTTACCTACGAGCAGTACTTC.

The chain links TRBV29-1 to TRBJ1-2; possible D gene TRBD1, 5 bases. V was trimmed by 4 bases and J by 2 bases, leaving 11 bases between them. The CDR3 has 13 residues. Germline V gene lookup returns CDR1 SQVTM and CDR2 ANQGSEA. As DNA, the CDR3 is TGCAGCGTTGTAGAAGGGGCCAACTATGGCTACACCTTC. Translated: CSVVEGANYGYTF.

Of note for this clonotype: Being one base from a much bigger clone, this may be a read error. The gene calls are TRBV9 and TRBJ1-3; D is possibly TRBD1 (5 bases). This CDR3 has 15 residues. Germline lookup yields CDR1 SGDLS and CDR2 YYNGEE. The V gene lost 3 bases and the J gene lost 3 bases, with 13 bases spanning the gap. The chain's CDR3 is CASSAEGCDGNTIYF. The CDR3 DNA is TGTGCCAGCAGCGCCGAGGGGTGTGATGGAAACACCATATATTTT.

The chain uses TRBV2 and TRBJ2-5; no reliable D call. The CDR3 is made up of 13 amino acids. Germline V gene lookup returns CDR1 SNHLY and CDR2 FYNNEI. V dropped 4 bases and J dropped 5 bases, with 11 bases sitting between them. The CDR3 nucleotides read TGTGCCAGCAGTGTTTACTCCGGGGAGACCCAGTACTTC. It yields the protein CASSVYSGETQYF. Together with reference TRBV2 and TRBJ2-5, the CDR3 gives the full variable domain: EPEVTQTPSHQVTQMGQEVILRCVPISNHLYFYWYRQILGQKVEFLVSFYNNEISEKSEIFDDQFSVERPDGSNFTLKIRSTKLEDSAMYFCASSVYSGETQYFGPGTRLLVL.

The V gene is TRBV27, the J gene TRBJ1-2; D might be TRBD1 (6 bases). Germline CDR1 MNHEY, CDR2 SMNVEV (reference sequence). The CDR3 runs to 14 residues. Between the trimmed V and J ends, which lost 1 base and 8 bases, there was a span of 14 bases. The CDR3 region has the DNA TGTGCCAGCAGTTTATTACAGGGCGCGTACGGCTACACCTTC. Translation gives CASSLLQGAYGYTF.

This clonotype has ten or more counts. The CDR3 sequence is CASRPARDRSEQFF. CDR3 coding DNA: TGTGCCAGCAGACCAGCTCGGGACAGATCTGAGCAGTTCTTC. The chain employs TRBV12-3 or TRBV12-4 and TRBJ2-1, with 7 bases matching TRBD1. The CDR3 extends over 14 amino acids. Trimming removed 6 bases from V and 9 bases from J; junction bases left unmatched: 11.

This clonotype has a count of ten or more. The V gene is TRBV5-6, the J gene TRBJ2-7, with a possible D match to TRBD2 (6 bases). From germline, CDR1 is SGHDT and CDR2 YYEEEE. This CDR3 comprises 14 residues. V gave up 4 bases and J gave up 1 base, with 12 bases separating them. The CDR3 sequence: CASSPGLYSYEQYV. CDR3 sequence (DNA): TGTGCCAGCAGCCCGGGACTGTATTCCTACGAGCAGTACGTC.

This clonotype was found a few times. The J gene is TRBJ1-1, the V gene TRBV11-2; the D gene is possibly TRBD1 (5 bases). The V end was cut by 0 bases, the J end by 3 bases, with 17 bases between. Germline assignment: CDR1 SGHAT and CDR2 FQNNGV. The CDR3 spans 17 residues. The CDR3 protein is CASSLEGGTSVDTEAFF. DNA for the CDR3: TGTGCCAGCAGCTTAGAGGGCGGGACGTCGGTTGACACTGAAGCTTTCTTT.

The table lists this clonotype with a few counts. The chain uses TRBV6-2 or TRBV6-3 and TRBJ2-3; tentative D call: TRBD2 (6 bases). Germline-derived CDR1 and CDR2 are MNHEY and SVGEGT. The CDR3 has 14 residues. The ends were cut back, 3 bases at V and 5 bases at J, with 12 bases in the middle. The CDR3 coding sequence is TGTGCCAGCAGTTATCGGGCGGGGAGAGATACGCAGTATTTT. Residues: CASSYRAGRDTQYF.

This clonotype was observed a few times. The V call is TRBV5-6, the J call TRBJ2-5, with 8 bases fitting TRBD1. J lost 5 bases, V lost 2 bases, and 8 bases had no gene match. This CDR3 spans 15 amino acids. CDR1 and CDR2 from the germline V gene are SGHDT and YYEEEE. CDR3 sequence reads: CASSFGTGDLETQYF. As DNA, the CDR3 is TGTGCCAGCAGCTTCGGGACAGGCGATTTGGAGACCCAGTACTTC.